Detailed here is one TCR beta chain. This clone has just a few counts. The antigen it recognizes is unknown. Base qualities are not provided; no much larger clone lies one nucleotide away. From its cysteine to its phenylalanine, the CDR3 spans 14 amino acids. The kept DNA is CDR3 alone, 42 bases in frame from the first base. The CDR1 and CDR2 encoded by the germline V gene are SGHRS and YFSETQ. Trimmed from V: 3 bases; trimmed from J: 3 bases; junction bases lacking a gene match: 6. TCRbeta CDR3 regions were profiled with the immunoSEQ Assay using bias-controlled multiplex PCR amplification of genomic DNA. Processing in the source paper ran as follows. The absolute abundance of each unique TCRbeta CDR3 region was quantified after sequences were collapsed and filtered. Differential abundance was tested with two models: a binomial (Fisher-equivalent) model and a beta-binomial model that adds time-dependent variance fitted from healthy donors. Any clone with fewer than 5 combined templates was excluded, and a clone was called differentially abundant if its Benjamini-Hochberg FDR was below 0.01. Using the form v = (b*log(k)+a)^2, the beta-binomial variance was modeled as a function of the total template count across the two samples. As stored in TCRdb, this immuneACCESS dataset retains in-frame rearrangements with V and J assigned. A fraction of the clones does not appear; measured against another copy, unresolved V genes explain less than half of the discrepancy, and the remainder lacks a known reason. The V and J calls and the clone size are those of that table, but D and trimming were determined from the DNA. Here the sample has about 82,000 clones; 70% to 90% occur a single time. In total, the top ten clones hold roughly 7% of the sample.

This sample was included in a study of identifying expanded T cells in peripheral blood (dated by TCRdb to between 2018 and 2021). Regarding the complete study: Technical replicates were generated by sequencing separate aliquots of the same genomic DNA pool, with four replicates compared pairwise. The study at large found these results: In all healthy donors, the variance in clone template counts between samples taken 2 to 3 weeks apart rose significantly as total template count increased. Approximately 1.2 differentially abundant clones were flagged by the binomial model between technical replicates, whereas about 15 and 19 were flagged over approximately two weeks and four weeks, respectively. The authors expected biological variance in healthy repertoires might increase further over much longer intervals such as months to years. The beta-binomial model significantly reduced the number of clones called differentially abundant and the false-positive rate across all healthy-donor time intervals.

During the collection period, no infections or other immune events were recorded for the healthy donors. Time-dependent variance in a beta-binomial model of T-cell clone differential abundance was calibrated using healthy-donor blood repertoires as a training cohort. The training cohort comprised approximately 10 healthy donors, 3 female and 7 male. On average the donors were approximately 40 years old, and their ages spanned roughly 29 to 70 years. Obtained from a commercial supplier, whole blood was collected from each healthy donor at three time points set two to three weeks apart. Genomic DNA was extracted from unsorted whole blood for immunosequencing.

The V and J segments used are TRBV5-1 and TRBJ2-7; 7 bases in the junction line up with TRBD1. The TCR originated in a person between 18 and 75 years old in good health. The specimen sequenced was blood. The DNA sequence is given as TGCGCCAGCAGCTCCGGGACAGCGAACTACGAGCAGTACTTC. Translated, this is CASSSGTANYEQYF. Where the CDR3 stops, the reference TRBV5-1 and TRBJ2-7 genes take over; the full variable domain is KAGVTQTPRYLIKTRGQQVTLSCSPISGHRSVSWYQQTPGQGLQFLFEYFSETQRNKGNFPGRFSGRQFSNSRSEMNVSTLELGDSALYLCASSSGTANYEQYFGPGTRLTVT.